This note documents a single T cell receptor beta chain sequence. As yet, its antigen is unknown. Partitioning of CD4+ cells yielded a CD45RA+ naive subset and a CD45RA-negative memory subset. Germline assignment: CDR1 SGHRS and CDR2 YFSETQ. This CDR3 is built from 15 residues. Trimming took 3 bases from V and 0 from J, leaving 12 bases between them. The data were produced by immunoSEQ multiplex PCR, yet TCRdb's version contains in-frame clones alone and is incomplete. Of 2 million to 3 million clones listed, over 85% are singletons. This specimen comes from a study of shared clonotypes between healthy human individuals. Study-wide points: Clonotypes not shared had lower generation probabilities than those common to all four donors. In several donors, about 5% of naive CD4 clonotypes appeared in common.

This chain connects TRBV5-1 to TRBJ1-1, with D maybe TRBD1 (6 bases). The source of this sequence is a man between 18 and 29 years old in good health. Some clones in this sample may be carry-over from other donors' samples. Sequenced sample: naive CD4+ T cells from PBMCs. Subset defined: CD45RA+ positively selected. Written as DNA, the CDR3 is TGCGCCAGCAGCTCCCACGACAGGTTGAACACTGAAGCTTTCTTT. As protein: CASSSHDRLNTEAFF.